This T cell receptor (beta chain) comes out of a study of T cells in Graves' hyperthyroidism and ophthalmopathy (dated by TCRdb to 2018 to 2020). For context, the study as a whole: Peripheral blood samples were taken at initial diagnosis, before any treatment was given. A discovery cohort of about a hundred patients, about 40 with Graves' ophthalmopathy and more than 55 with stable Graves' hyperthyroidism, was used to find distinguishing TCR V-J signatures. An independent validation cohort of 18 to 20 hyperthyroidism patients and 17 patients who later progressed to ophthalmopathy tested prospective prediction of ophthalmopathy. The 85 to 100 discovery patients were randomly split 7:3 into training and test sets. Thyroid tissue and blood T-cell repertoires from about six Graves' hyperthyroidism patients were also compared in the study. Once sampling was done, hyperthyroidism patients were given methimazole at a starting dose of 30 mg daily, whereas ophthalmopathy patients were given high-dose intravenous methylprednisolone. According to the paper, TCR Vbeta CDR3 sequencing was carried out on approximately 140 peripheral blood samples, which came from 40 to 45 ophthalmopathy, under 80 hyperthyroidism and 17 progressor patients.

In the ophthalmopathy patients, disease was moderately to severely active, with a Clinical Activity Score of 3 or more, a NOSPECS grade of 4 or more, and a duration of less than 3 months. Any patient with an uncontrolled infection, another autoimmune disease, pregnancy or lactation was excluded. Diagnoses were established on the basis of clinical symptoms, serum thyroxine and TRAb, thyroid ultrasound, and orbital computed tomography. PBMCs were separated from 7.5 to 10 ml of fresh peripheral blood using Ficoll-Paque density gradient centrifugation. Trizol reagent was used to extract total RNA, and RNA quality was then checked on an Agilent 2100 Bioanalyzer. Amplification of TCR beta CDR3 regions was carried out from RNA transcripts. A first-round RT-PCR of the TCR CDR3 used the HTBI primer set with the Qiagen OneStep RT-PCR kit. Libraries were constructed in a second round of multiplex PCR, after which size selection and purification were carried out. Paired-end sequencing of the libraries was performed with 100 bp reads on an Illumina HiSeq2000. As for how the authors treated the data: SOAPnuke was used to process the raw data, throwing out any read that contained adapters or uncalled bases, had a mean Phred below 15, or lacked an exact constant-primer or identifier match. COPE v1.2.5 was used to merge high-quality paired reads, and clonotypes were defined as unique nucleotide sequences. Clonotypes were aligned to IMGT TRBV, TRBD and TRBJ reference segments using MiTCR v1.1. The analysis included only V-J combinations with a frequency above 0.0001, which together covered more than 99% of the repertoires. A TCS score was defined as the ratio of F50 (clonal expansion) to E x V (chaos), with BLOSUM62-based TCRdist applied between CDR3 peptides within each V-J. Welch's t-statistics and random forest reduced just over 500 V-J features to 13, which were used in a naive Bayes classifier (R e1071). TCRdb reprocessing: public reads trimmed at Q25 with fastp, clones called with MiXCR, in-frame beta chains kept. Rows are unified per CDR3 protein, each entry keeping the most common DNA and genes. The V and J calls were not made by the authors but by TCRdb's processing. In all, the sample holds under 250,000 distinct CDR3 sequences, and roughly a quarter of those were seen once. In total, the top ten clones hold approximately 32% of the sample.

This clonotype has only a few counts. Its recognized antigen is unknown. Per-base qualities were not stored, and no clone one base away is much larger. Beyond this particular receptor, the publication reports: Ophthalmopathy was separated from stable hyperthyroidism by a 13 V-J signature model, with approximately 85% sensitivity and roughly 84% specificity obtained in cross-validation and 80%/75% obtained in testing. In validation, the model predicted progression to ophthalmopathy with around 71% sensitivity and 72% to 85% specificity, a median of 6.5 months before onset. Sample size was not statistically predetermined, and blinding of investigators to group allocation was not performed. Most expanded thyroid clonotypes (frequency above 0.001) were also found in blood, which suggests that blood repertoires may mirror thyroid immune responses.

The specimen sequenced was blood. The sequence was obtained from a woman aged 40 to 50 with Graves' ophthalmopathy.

Here is the DNA: TGTGCCAGCAGCTCCGGCCTAACGGGACTCGGAAACACCATATATTTT. Its protein reads: CASSSGLTGLGNTIYF. The V and J segments used are TRBV4-2 and TRBJ1-3; the D gene is perhaps TRBD1, on 5 matching bases. CDR1 and CDR2 (LGHNA, YNFKEQ) derive from the germline V gene. Deletion took 5 bases off V and 4 bases off J, with a span of 18 bases between the germline ends. The CDR3 has 16 amino acids, counting the end cysteine and phenylalanine. The entry retains the CDR3 DNA only, 48 bases that are in frame from base 1.